The 26 T cell receptor beta chains below all came from one sample that was sequenced in a study of early T cells in non-severe SARS-CoV-2 infection (dated by TCRdb to the early 2020s). The library was obtained by 5' RACE. TCRdb records NextSeq 500 as the sequencer. Using fastp at Q25 and MiXCR, TCRdb reprocessed the public reads and kept productive beta chains. CDR3 protein sequences are deduplicated, and each keeps its most common genes and DNA. The sample table lists approximately 70,000 distinct CDR3 sequences, more than 10% of them with a count of one. The leading ten clones occupy approximately 5% of the sample. The specimen was whole blood. These receptors originate from an adult who was a healthcare worker with PCR-confirmed SARS-CoV-2 infection or an uninfected control (not recorded which).

This clonotype was observed a few times. The chain has TRBV3-1 and TRBJ1-1; D remains unclear. With 1 base removed from V and 5 bases from J, the gap between germline ends came to 8 bases. The germline gives CDR1 LGHDT, CDR2 YNNKEL (reference sequence). The CDR3 totals 13 residues. CDR3 sequence: CASSQVRSTEAFF. CDR3 nucleotide sequence: TGTGCCAGCAGCCAAGTTCGGTCTACTGAAGCTTTCTTT. Based on the CDR3 plus reference TRBV3-1 and TRBJ1-1, the full variable domain is DTAVSQTPKYLVTQMGNDKSIKCEQNLGHDTMYWYKQDSKKFLKIMFSYNNKELIINETVPNRFSPKSPDKAHLNLHINSLELGDSAVYFCASSQVRSTEAFFGQGTRLTVV.

This clonotype was observed a handful of times. The chain recombines TRBV20-1 with TRBJ2-1; TRBD2 aligns across 14 bases. The CDR3 runs to 16 residues. V was pared by 0 bases and J by 6 bases, with 4 bases of the junction left unmatched. Germline-derived CDR1 and CDR2 are DFQATT and SNEGSKA (reference sequence). CDR3 sequence: CSAREGLAGVLNEQFF. As DNA, the CDR3 is TGCAGTGCTAGAGAGGGACTAGCGGGAGTACTCAATGAGCAGTTCTTC.

Many counts were recorded for this clonotype. The chain has TRBV7-2 and TRBJ2-1; D may be TRBD1 (7 bases). The ends were cut back, 5 bases at V and 2 bases at J, with 16 bases in the middle. In germline, CDR1 is SGHTA, CDR2 FQGNSA. This CDR3 spans 16 amino acids. The CDR3 DNA is TGTGCCAGCAGCCCCCGCGGGACAGTCACCTACAATGAGCAGTTCTTC. It yields the protein CASSPRGTVTYNEQFF. Full variable domain (rest looked up from reference TRBV7-2 and TRBJ2-1): GAGVSQSPSNKVTEKGKDVELRCDPISGHTALYWYRQSLGQGLEFLIYFQGNSAPDKSGLPSDRFSAERTGGSVSTLTIQRTQQEDSAVYLCASSPRGTVTYNEQFFGPGTRLTVL.

This clonotype was detected only a few times. This chain uses TRBV11-2 with TRBJ2-2, with TRBD1 matching 8 bases. The trim removed 5 bases at V and 6 bases at J, leaving 5 bases unmatched. The germline V gene encodes CDR1 SGHAT and CDR2 FQNNGV. The CDR3 length is 14 residues. Written as DNA, the CDR3 is TGTGCCAGCAGCGCCTACAGGGGGGCCGGGGAGCTGTTTTTT. Its translation: CASSAYRGAGELFF.

This clonotype was seen many times. The rearrangement joins TRBV3-1 to TRBJ1-5; the match to TRBD1 covers 10 bases. The CDR3 loop spans 17 amino acids. The junction had 6 bases not matched to a gene; V was cut back by 4 bases and J by 0 bases. Germline V CDR1 and CDR2: LGHDT, YNNKEL (reference sequence). The CDR3 nucleotides read TGTGCCAGCAGCCCGGCCGGGACAGGGGATAGCAATCAGCCCCAGCATTTT. It encodes CASSPAGTGDSNQPQHF.

About this clonotype: A much more abundant neighbour one base away suggests this may be a read error. V gene TRBV2 combines with J gene TRBJ1-1; D is ambiguous. Germline-derived CDR1 and CDR2 are SNHLY and FYNNEI. This CDR3 comprises 14 residues. Trimming shortened V by 7 bases and J by 0 bases, and 12 bases separated the two germline ends. The CDR3 DNA follows: TGTGCCAGCACCCGGCAGAGAATGAACACTGAAGCTTTCTTT. It specifies CASTRQRMNTEAFF.

This clonotype turned up a few times. This chain joins TRBV12-3 or TRBV12-4 and TRBJ1-2, with 7 bases fitting TRBD1. CDR3 length equals 13 residues. The V and J ends lost 6 bases and 4 bases, in that order; junction bases with no gene match: 5. DNA of the CDR3: TGTGCCAGCAGACCCACAGGGGTCTATGGCTACACCTTC. It is translated as CASRPTGVYGYTF.

This clonotype has at least ten counts. The chain recombines TRBV12-3 or TRBV12-4 with TRBJ2-7; 9 bases agree with TRBD1. With V trimmed by 5 bases and J by 3 bases, 8 bases remained unmatched. The CDR3 runs 15 residues. The CDR3 sequence: CASSALGTGLYEQYF. In DNA, the CDR3 is TGTGCCAGCAGTGCCCTGGGGACAGGGCTCTACGAGCAGTACTTC.

The CDR3 sequence: CASSPRGSGDQETQYF. DNA for the CDR3: TGTGCCAGCAGCCCCCGGGGTAGCGGGGACCAAGAGACCCAGTACTTC. This rearrangement joins TRBV11-2 to TRBJ2-5, with 8 bases matching TRBD2. The trim removed 5 bases at V and 0 bases at J, leaving 8 bases unmatched. This CDR3 has 16 amino acids. Germline CDR1 SGHAT, CDR2 FQNNGV. Based on the CDR3 plus reference TRBV11-2 and TRBJ2-5, the full variable domain is EAGVAQSPRYKIIEKRQSVAFWCNPISGHATLYWYQQILGQGPKLLIQFQNNGVVDDSQLPKDRFSAERLKGVDSTLKIQPAKLEDSAVYLCASSPRGSGDQETQYFGPGTRLLVL.

This clonotype was observed a few times. The chain is built from TRBV30 and TRBJ1-4; D perhaps matches TRBD1 (6 bases). V was cut by 0 bases and J by 8 bases, with 10 bases left in between. Germline loops: CDR1 GTSNPN, CDR2 SVGIG (reference sequence). CDR3 length: 13 amino acids. The CDR3 region is CAWSVQGGEKLFF. The CDR3 nucleotides are TGTGCCTGGAGTGTACAGGGCGGGGAAAAACTGTTTTTT.

This clonotype was recorded at least ten times. The chain is built from TRBV10-3 and TRBJ2-1, with D possibly matching TRBD2 (6 bases). Deletions cut 8 bases from V and 10 bases from J, with 15 bases between. The CDR3 totals 12 residues. CDR1 ENHRY and CDR2 SYGVKD come from the germline V gene. The CDR3 reads CAIEAGPGEQFF. DNA of the CDR3: TGTGCCATCGAGGCGGGGCCGGGCGAGCAGTTCTTC.

There are many counts of this clonotype. V is TRBV4-1 and J is TRBJ1-4, with TRBD1 matching over 8 bases. The CDR3 covers 15 residues. Germline V lookup: CDR1 MGHRA, CDR2 YSYEKL. V was pared by 4 bases and J by 4 bases, with 5 bases of the junction left unmatched. The CDR3 loop is CASSLQDRVNEKLFF. For the CDR3, the DNA is TGCGCCAGCAGCCTCCAGGACAGGGTTAATGAAAAACTGTTTTTT.

As concerns this clonotype: One base away lies a much larger clone, so this may be a sequencing read error. The chain is built from TRBV5-4 and TRBJ2-1; 16 positions match TRBD2. This CDR3 is built from 17 residues. Germline CDR1 is SGHNT and CDR2 is YYREEE (reference sequence). The CDR3 DNA follows: TGTACCAGCAGCCCGCAGGGACTAGCGGGGGGGCTAAATGAGCAGTTCTTC. This sequence encodes CTSSPQGLAGGLNEQFF.

This clonotype was seen ten or more times. CDR3 DNA: TGCAGCGTTGAAGATCCAAATCAGCCCCAGCATTTT. This sequence encodes CSVEDPNQPQHF. The chain combines TRBV29-1 with TRBJ1-5; D remains ambiguous. The V end was cut by 0 bases, the J end by 4 bases, with 4 bases between. This CDR3 comprises 12 residues. Germline assignment: CDR1 SQVTM and CDR2 ANQGSEA.

There are many counts of this clonotype. The chain couples TRBV6-6 to TRBJ1-1; 8 nucleotides agree with TRBD1. The CDR3 runs 12 residues. Germline assignment: CDR1 MNHNY and CDR2 SVGAGI (reference sequence). V dropped 11 bases and J dropped 3; count of bases not matched to a gene: 5. The CDR3 DNA follows: TGTGCCGGGGGGGACAGGTACACTGAAGCTTTCTTT. It translates to CAGGDRYTEAFF.

This clonotype occurred a few times. The chain joins TRBV12-3 or TRBV12-4 to TRBJ2-4; D ambiguous. Trimming removed 0 bases from V and 8 bases from J, with 8 bases in between. This CDR3 is built from 13 residues. The CDR3 spells CASSLAPPHIQYF. The CDR3 DNA follows: TGTGCCAGCAGTTTAGCCCCCCCTCACATTCAGTACTTC.

This clonotype has ten or more counts. The chain joins TRBV6-1 to TRBJ2-7; D unclear. Trimming left V 1 base short and J 0 bases short, with 7 bases between. The CDR3 consists of 14 residues. Germline V gene data show CDR1 as MNHNS and CDR2 as SASEGT. CDR3 sequence (DNA): TGTGCCAGCAGTGAAGGGACGTACTCCTACGAGCAGTACTTC. Translated, it gives CASSEGTYSYEQYF.

This clonotype was seen at least ten times. J is TRBJ2-7 and V is TRBV12-3 or TRBV12-4, with 8 nucleotides matching TRBD1. There are 15 residues in the CDR3. V was pared by 5 bases and J by 6 bases, with 12 bases of the junction left unmatched. CDR3 DNA: TGTGCCAGCAGTCCCACCGGACAGGGAGCCTCCGAGCAGTACTTC. Protein: CASSPTGQGASEQYF.

In this sample, this clonotype turned up many times. V usage is TRBV14 and J usage is TRBJ2-7, with TRBD2 identical over 7 bases. The CDR3 length is 14 residues. With V trimmed by 4 bases and J by 6 bases, 9 bases remained unmatched. Germline-derived CDR1 and CDR2 are SGHDN and FVKESK. The CDR3 is CASSLRLAEAEQYF. The CDR3 nucleotides are TGTGCCAGCAGCCTCAGACTAGCTGAGGCCGAGCAGTACTTC.

V is TRBV3-1 and J is TRBJ1-2; no definite D call. Germline CDR1 LGHDT, CDR2 YNNKEL (reference sequence). V lost 4 bases and J lost 1, with 19 bases in between. CDR3 length: 17 residues. The CDR3 protein is CASSPYSLSVNNYGYTF. In DNA, the CDR3 is TGTGCCAGCAGCCCCTATTCTCTGTCCGTCAATAACTATGGCTACACCTTC.

This clonotype came up a few times. The chain couples TRBV10-3 to TRBJ2-6, with a tentative D call TRBD1 (7 bases). There are 18 residues in the CDR3. V lost 7 bases and J 0 bases, leaving 19 bases between the germline ends. CDR1 is ENHRY and CDR2 is SYGVKD in the germline V gene. In DNA, the CDR3 is TGTGCCATCACCGAGCGGGCGACAGGGTTCTCTGGGGCCAACGTCCTGACTTTC. It yields the protein CAITERATGFSGANVLTF.

The chain is built from TRBV2 and TRBJ2-5; 12 nucleotides agree with TRBD2. Unmatched junction bases numbered 5, after V lost 5 bases and J lost 1 base. Germline V gene sequence: CDR1 SNHLY, CDR2 FYNNEI. This CDR3 has 16 amino acids. The CDR3 reads CASSRGLAGLQETQYF. DNA for the CDR3: TGTGCCAGCAGTCGCGGACTAGCGGGGCTCCAAGAGACCCAGTACTTC.

This clonotype was picked up many times. V and J are TRBV6-2 or TRBV6-3 and TRBJ2-5, with unresolved D. In germline, CDR1 is MNHEY, CDR2 SVGEGT. The CDR3 extends over 13 amino acids. With 2 bases removed from V and 7 bases from J, the gap between germline ends came to 11 bases. The CDR3 DNA sequence: TGTGCCAGCAGTTACAATAACCCGGGGACCCAGTACTTC. Protein product: CASSYNNPGTQYF.

This clonotype was observed a few times. The chain employs TRBV5-1 and TRBJ1-1; D may be TRBD1 (5 bases). Trimming removed 3 bases at V and 1 base at J, with 16 bases between. Germline values: CDR1 SGHRS, CDR2 YFSETQ. The CDR3 contains 16 residues. CDR3 amino acids: CASSSRLRGTNTEAFF. The CDR3 bases are TGCGCCAGCAGCTCTCGTTTGCGGGGGACGAACACTGAAGCTTTCTTT.

Ten or more counts support this clonotype. V gene TRBV7-8 combines with J gene TRBJ1-2; D perhaps matches TRBD1 (6 bases). With 7 bases removed from V and 7 bases from J, the gap between germline ends came to 22 bases. Germline-derived CDR1 and CDR2 are SGHVS and FQNEAQ. The length of the CDR3 is 15 residues. The CDR3 sequence is CASNPWGALGGGYTF. The CDR3 DNA reads as TGTGCCAGCAACCCTTGGGGCGCCCTAGGGGGTGGCTACACCTTC.

Here the CDR3 DNA reads TGTGCCAGCGCTTTACCGGGGTTGGGTCTAGCGGGTCCGTCCAACAATGAGCAGTTCTTC. Translation gives CASALPGLGLAGPSNNEQFF. J is TRBJ2-1 and V is TRBV7-9; 8 bases match TRBD2. The CDR3 runs 20 residues. Germline V lookup: CDR1 SEHNR, CDR2 FQNEAQ (reference sequence). V shed 8 bases, J shed 5 bases, and the junction held 26 bases outside the gene matches.